Included here is one TCR beta chain sequence, with context. It lacks a known antigen. No per-base quality is available; no much larger clone lies one base away. According to the germline V gene (reference sequence), CDR1 reads MNHEY and CDR2 reads SMNVEV. Inclusive of the bounding cysteine and phenylalanine, the CDR3 is 15 residues long. Only the CDR3 part of the read is kept: 45 bases, read in frame from the first base. Trimming accounts for 5 bases at V and 8 bases at J, while the number of junction bases matched to no gene is 14. TCRbeta CDR3 regions were amplified from genomic DNA by means of the immunoSEQ Assay, a bias-controlled multiplex PCR. As for the authors' bioinformatics: Within the assay, amplification of reference gene primers was used to estimate how many nucleated cells each sample contained. To quantify the absolute abundance of each unique TCRbeta CDR3 rearrangement, sequence reads were collapsed and filtered. Productive Simpson clonality was computed per sample as the square root of Simpson's diversity index over productive rearrangements. TCRdb retrieved this table from immuneACCESS and kept in-frame rearrangements only. Not all clones are present; in checked studies, unresolved V genes account for under half, and no reason is known for the remainder. V, J and clone size were drawn from that table, and D and trimming were deduced from the DNA. The sample table contains more than 300,000 clones; only one count was recorded for almost 90% of them. In total, the top ten clones hold 7% to 8% of the sample.

The data stem from a study of blood T cell repertoires in COVID-19 (dated by TCRdb to about 2020). Regarding the complete study: Samples from collaborators originated in the United States, Italy and Spain and spanned both the acute and convalescent phases of COVID-19. The material from the prospective study consisted of cDNA or gDNA derived from T cells, B-cell-depleted T cells, or PBMCs. Deeply sampled blood TCRbeta repertoires from subjects exposed to, actively infected with, or recovered from COVID-19 were included in the dataset. The repertoires were released in a freely available public database intended as a resource for research on the immune response to SARS-CoV-2. The samples were drawn from the first 160 participants of the ongoing ImmuneRACE study and from some 1,300 subjects provided by 6 global collaborators. Nearly every sample came with metadata listing a de-identified subject ID, COVID-19 status, age in years and sex. Where available, HLA class I and class II types were taken from metadata supplied by the sample provider and were not determined by assay-based typing.

Paper-wide results and their limitations: The amount of clinical and demographic metadata varied by source and participant and was provided uncurated.

One collaborating source in Seattle enrolled patients during active infection and followed them longitudinally through the course of disease. Whole blood was collected in K2EDTA tubes by collaborating institutions according to the institutions' own protocols. For TCRbeta analysis, collaborators shipped samples in one of three forms: frozen whole blood, isolated PBMCs, or DNA extracted from either of those sample types. The V gene is TRBV27 and the J gene is TRBJ1-2; 7 middle bases align to TRBD1. The specimen sequenced was peripheral blood. The sequence derives from a woman aged 70-85 years with COVID-19, enrolled during active disease. The CDR3 protein sequence reads: CASSPPGQSPFGYTF. The nucleotide sequence reads as follows: TGTGCCAGCAGTCCACCGGGACAGTCCCCATTCGGCTACACCTTC.